Presented here are 17 T cell receptor beta chains from one specimen sequenced in a study of cytomegalovirus exposure and HLA in healthy donors. Here immunoSEQ multiplex PCR was the method, and the copy in TCRdb shows in-frame clones only, minus some. In the table there are about 360,000 clones, just over 85% of which are singletons. The sample was PBMCs. These TCRs come from a woman in her late teens or twenties in good health and CMV-seronegative.

V is TRBV5-4 and J is TRBJ1-1; 9 bases map to TRBD1. Germline loops: CDR1 SGHNT, CDR2 YYREEE (reference sequence). The CDR3 totals 15 residues. V was clipped by 4 bases and J by 5 bases; unmatched bases: 9. The CDR3 is CASSGDRVGRTEAFF. The CDR3 DNA is TGTGCCAGCAGCGGGGACAGGGTCGGAAGGACTGAAGCTTTCTTT.

Regarding this clone: This sequence may be a read error, since a much larger clone differs from it by one base. The rearrangement links TRBV9 to TRBJ1-2; TRBD1 is a possible D gene (6 bases). This CDR3 has 12 amino acids. Trimming took off 3 bases at V and 4 bases at J, with 7 bases between the two ends. The germline V gene has CDR1 SGDLS and CDR2 YYNGEE. The CDR3 DNA reads TGTGCCAGCAGCGCGACAGGCTATGGCTACACCTTC. Translating it yields CASSATGYGYTF.

This sequence joins TRBV7-9 and TRBJ2-1, with 16 bases aligning to TRBD2. The ends lost 3 bases at V and 2 bases at J; junction bases unmatched: 4. The CDR3 consists of 18 residues. Germline CDR1 SEHNR, CDR2 FQNEAQ (reference sequence). CDR3 sequence (DNA): TGTGCCAGCAGCTTGTCCGGGACTAGCGGGGGGGCCTACAATGAGCAGTTCTTC. This sequence encodes CASSLSGTSGGAYNEQFF.

V gene TRBV7-6 combines with J gene TRBJ2-7; a weak D match, TRBD1 (6 bases). Germline loops: CDR1 SGHVS, CDR2 FNYEAQ. The CDR3 consists of 15 residues. With 1 base removed from V and 1 base from J, the gap between germline ends came to 11 bases. CDR3 loop: CASSLEVTGSYEQYF. The DNA of the CDR3 is TGTGCCAGCAGCTTAGAAGTCACAGGGTCCTACGAGCAGTACTTC.

This clone was recorded only once. This chain connects TRBV30 to TRBJ1-2; D is unclear. Germline lookup yields CDR1 GTSNPN and CDR2 SVGIG (reference sequence). The V end lost 1 base, the J end lost 5 bases, and 11 bases lay between the germline ends. CDR3 length: 13 residues. This chain's CDR3 is CAWSGADLYGYTF. The CDR3 DNA reads TGTGCCTGGAGTGGAGCGGACCTATATGGCTACACCTTC.

In its sample, this clone was seen many times. The chain links TRBV2 to TRBJ2-2; D gene ambiguous. This CDR3 has 13 amino acids. Germline CDR1 reads SNHLY; CDR2 reads FYNNEI. V was pared by 1 base and J by 3 bases, with 3 bases between. CDR3 loop: CASSEDYTGELFF. CDR3 DNA sequence: TGTGCCAGCAGTGAAGACTACACCGGGGAGCTGTTTTTT.

The genes are TRBV29-1 and TRBJ2-7, with 8 positions matching TRBD2. V shed 7 bases and J 0 bases; nucleotides not matched to a gene: 5. The germline CDR1 and CDR2 sequences are SQVTM and ANQGSEA. The CDR3 runs to 13 residues. The CDR3 DNA reads TGCAGCGCCCGGGAGGGGTACTCCTACGAGCAGTACTTC. It specifies CSAREGYSYEQYF.

This chain uses TRBV5-1 with TRBJ2-7; 9 bases map to TRBD1. Germline CDR1 reads SGHRS; CDR2 reads YFSETQ. CDR3 length: 16 residues. The trim removed 3 bases at V and 3 bases at J, leaving 10 bases unmatched. The CDR3 sequence: CASSSGNRDRDYEQYF. CDR3 DNA: TGCGCCAGCAGCTCGGGAAACCGGGACAGGGACTACGAGCAGTACTTC.

The chain joins TRBV6-1 to TRBJ2-7, with TRBD1 as a possible D gene (5 bases). Germline CDR1 is MNHNS and CDR2 is SASEGT. The CDR3 has 13 residues. Trimming took 2 bases from V and 3 from J, leaving 8 bases between them. As DNA, the CDR3 is TGTGCCAGCAGTGAAAGGGGAAACTACGAGCAGTACTTC. Its translation is CASSERGNYEQYF.

The chain combines TRBV9 with TRBJ1-2; 9 bases agree with TRBD1. With 0 bases clipped from V and 2 bases from J, the junction kept 8 bases outside the gene matches. Germline V CDR1 and CDR2: SGDLS, YYNGEE. The CDR3 extends over 17 amino acids. The CDR3 DNA is TGTGCCAGCAGCGTAGGGGCGACAGGGGGACCCAACTATGGCTACACCTTC. It yields the protein CASSVGATGGPNYGYTF.

This chain links TRBV13 with TRBJ1-2, with TRBD1 as a possible D gene (6 bases). The CDR3 is 13 amino acids. Germline V gene lookup returns CDR1 PRHDT and CDR2 FYEKMQ (reference sequence). V lost 5 bases and J 4 bases, leaving 11 bases between the germline ends. This CDR3 is CASSEQGFYGYTF. The CDR3 DNA reads TGTGCCAGCAGCGAACAGGGCTTCTATGGCTACACCTTC.

The chain employs TRBV30 and TRBJ2-1; 16 positions match TRBD2. The V gene's germline CDR1 is GTSNPN and CDR2 SVGIG (reference sequence). Losses at the gene ends were 0 bases for V and 3 bases for J; bases not matched to a gene: 14. This CDR3 is built from 21 residues. The CDR3 DNA follows: TGTGCCTGGAGTGTTCGATTTACCGGGACTAGCGGGAGGGTCCTCTACAATGAGCAGTTCTTC. It encodes CAWSVRFTGTSGRVLYNEQFF.

A single count supports this clone. J is TRBJ2-7 and V is TRBV9, with D perhaps TRBD2 (8 bases). Trimming stripped 3 bases from V and 2 bases from J, with 12 bases between. Germline V lookup: CDR1 SGDLS, CDR2 YYNGEE. The CDR3 runs 14 residues. CDR3 loop: CASSAGGTAYEQYF. The CDR3 region has the DNA TGTGCCAGCAGCGCGGGGGGGACAGCCTACGAGCAGTACTTC.

The gene calls are TRBV5-5 and TRBJ2-7, with 9 nucleotides matching TRBD1. The CDR3 has 14 amino acids. The trim removed 3 bases at V and 2 bases at J, leaving 3 bases unmatched. The germline gives CDR1 SGHKS, CDR2 YYEKEE (reference sequence). This chain's CDR3 is CASSSGQGTYEQYF. The CDR3 DNA reads TGTGCCAGCAGCTCGGGACAGGGTACCTACGAGCAGTACTTC.

The chain couples TRBV19 to TRBJ1-1; D ambiguous. In germline, CDR1 is LNHDA, CDR2 SQIVND (reference sequence). The germline V and J ends were trimmed by 1 base and 5 bases, with 5 bases remaining between them. The CDR3 is 12 residues long. CDR3 sequence (DNA): TGTGCCAGTAGTATAGCTCGGACTGAAGCTTTCTTT. Residues: CASSIARTEAFF. Drawing the rest from reference TRBV19 and TRBJ1-1, the complete variable domain is DGGITQSPKYLFRKEGQNVTLSCEQNLNHDAMYWYRQDPGQGLRLIYYSQIVNDFQKGDIAEGYSVSREKKESFPLTVTSAQKNPTAFYLCASSIARTEAFFGQGTRLTVV.

The rearrangement links TRBV5-1 to TRBJ2-5; possible D gene TRBD1, 6 bases. The CDR3 has 14 amino acids. Germline V gene sequence: CDR1 SGHRS, CDR2 YFSETQ. The V gene lost 0 bases and the J gene lost 5 bases, with 11 bases spanning the gap. Here the CDR3 reads CASSLVGQGETQYF. In DNA form, the CDR3 reads TGCGCCAGCAGCTTGGTAGGCCAGGGGGAGACCCAGTACTTC.

The chain joins TRBV5-4 to TRBJ2-3, with 14 bases that match TRBD2. Germline CDR1 and CDR2: SGHNT and YYREEE (reference sequence). The CDR3 totals 19 residues. Unmatched junction bases numbered 13, after V lost 5 bases and J lost 2 bases. CDR3 DNA sequence: TGTGCCAGCAGAAGATTAATAATGGGACTAGCGGGGGACACAGATACGCAGTATTTT. Amino acids: CASRRLIMGLAGDTDTQYF.